This T cell receptor (beta chain) was documented in a study of CD8 T cells in Susac syndrome. The authors sequenced TCR beta from blood CD8+ and CD4+ T cells. RNA, at about 0.45 to 1 ug, was reverse transcribed with random hexamers. One entry per CDR3 protein, called by TCRdb with MiXCR from the immunoSEQ multiplex PCR reads. The table includes about 27,000 distinct CDR3 sequences, around 94% detected once. V was pared by 7 bases and J by 3 bases, with 19 bases between. This CDR3 spans 14 amino acids. Germline lookup yields CDR1 DFQATT and CDR2 SNEGSKA (reference sequence). V gene TRBV20-1 combines with J gene TRBJ2-7, with no clear D. The sequence was collected from a human donor in good health. Sequencing input: CD8+ T cells from PBMCs. The CDR3 DNA follows: TGCAGTGGAGAGGCCGACCCACCGCACTACGAGCAGTACTTC. As protein: CSGEADPPHYEQYF.